This T cell receptor beta chain was recovered during a study of glioma-infiltrating T cells after dendritic cell vaccination. Points from the study as a whole: Longer survival after dendritic cell vaccination followed higher pretreatment TIL content.

This clone has just a few counts. The antigen remains undetermined. Generated by immunoSEQ multiplex PCR, the TCRdb table keeps only in-frame clones and is missing some. The table lists roughly 100,000 clones, roughly four fifths of them singletons. The time point: after dendritic cell vaccination, including at tumor progression/relapse. Germline CDR1 MNHNS, CDR2 SASEGT. V was pared by 7 bases and J by 2 bases, with 7 bases of the junction left unmatched. This CDR3 has 14 amino acids. This clonotype originated in a human donor with glioblastoma. This chain uses TRBV6-1 with TRBJ2-7, with 8 bases aligning to TRBD2. Sequenced here: blood, sampled after dendritic cell vaccination. This chain's CDR3 is CASTMRGVTYEQYF. As DNA, the CDR3 is TGTGCCAGCACCATGCGGGGGGTCACCTACGAGCAGTACTTC.